This T cell receptor (beta chain) derives from a study of blood T cell repertoires in COVID-19. With 0 bases removed from V and 2 bases from J, the gap between germline ends came to 8 bases. In germline, CDR1 is GTSNPN, CDR2 SVGIG (reference sequence). The CDR3 totals 15 residues. This table comes from immunoSEQ multiplex PCR, and its TCRdb copy is limited to in-frame clones, with some not included. Among approximately 85,000 clones, 85% to 95% were seen once, and the ten largest hold around 6%. Sequencing was performed on peripheral blood. This chain joins TRBV30 and TRBJ1-6; tentative D call: TRBD1 (5 bases). The origin of this receptor is an older woman with active COVID-19. The CDR3 reads CAWSVRGTYNSPLHF. CDR3 sequence (DNA): TGTGCCTGGAGTGTCCGGGGGACCTATAATTCACCCCTCCACTTT.